This is a list of T cell receptor beta chains from one sample in a study of early T cells in non-severe SARS-CoV-2 infection. In TCRdb, the 5' RACE reads were re-called with MiXCR into one record per CDR3 protein. The table shows some 56,000 distinct CDR3 sequences, with about 11% occurring only once. Sequencing input: whole blood. These receptor sequences come from an adult who was a healthcare worker with PCR-confirmed SARS-CoV-2 infection or an uninfected control (not recorded which). Both conserved end residues are part of each CDR3. The order of the fields is clone size, V gene, J gene, D gene, CDR3 protein, CDR3 DNA. The D gene is left open where the match is weak. The listing skips clone size in some rows; elsewhere it reads once, few, many or a size class.

>-|TRBV5-1|TRBJ1-1|TRBD1
CASSPTGWGTEAFF
TGCGCCAGCAGCCCGACAGGGTGGGGGACTGAAGCTTTCTTT
>many|TRBV5-1|TRBJ2-1|-
CASSFGTTGGEQFF
TGCGCCAGCAGCTTCGGGACCACCGGCGGTGAGCAGTTCTTC
>-|TRBV30|TRBJ2-1|TRBD2
CAWSPPGGSDNEQFF
TGTGCCTGGAGTCCTCCGGGGGGATCCGACAATGAGCAGTTCTTC
>many|TRBV20-1|TRBJ2-3|-
CSALVPDTQYF
TGCAGTGCACTAGTTCCAGATACGCAGTATTTT
>few|TRBV6-6|TRBJ2-5|-
CASSYLGPNEAQYF
TGTGCCAGCAGTTATCTCGGACCGAACGAGGCCCAGTACTTC
>-|TRBV6-2/TRBV6-3|TRBJ1-2|-
CAIQVYYGYTF
TGTGCCATACAGGTCTACTATGGCTACACCTTC
>many|TRBV5-1|TRBJ2-5|TRBD1
CASSLDGQGAQETQYF
TGCGCCAGCAGCTTGGATGGACAGGGGGCCCAAGAGACCCAGTACTTC
>-|TRBV11-3|TRBJ2-1|-
CASSFKDRNEQFF
TGTGCCAGCAGCTTCAAAGATAGGAATGAGCAGTTCTTC
>-|TRBV15|TRBJ2-7|-
CVTSRDPGGGAYEQYF
TGTGTCACCAGCAGAGATCCAGGTGGAGGGGCCTACGAGCAGTACTTC
>many|TRBV15|TRBJ2-2|-
CATSRLEGELFF
TGTGCCACCAGCAGACTGGAAGGGGAGCTGTTTTTT
>few|TRBV27|TRBJ2-6|-
CASSPTTVSGANVLTF
TGTGCCAGCAGTCCCACGACAGTCTCTGGGGCCAACGTCCTGACTTTC
>few|TRBV6-5|TRBJ1-5|-
CATRRRGGNSNQPQHF
TGTGCCACGAGAAGGAGGGGGGGTAATAGCAATCAGCCCCAGCATTTT
>many|TRBV10-1|TRBJ2-1|-
CARQWGNEQFF
TGCGCCAGACAGTGGGGCAATGAGCAGTTCTTC
>-|TRBV9|TRBJ2-3|TRBD2
CASSADGTSGRNTQYF
TGTGCCAGCAGCGCGGACGGGACTAGCGGGAGGAATACGCAGTATTTT
>-|TRBV12-3/TRBV12-4|TRBJ2-1|TRBD2
CASSYRAGYLSNEQFF
TGTGCCAGCAGTTACCGAGCGGGATACCTCTCCAATGAGCAGTTCTTC